This T cell receptor (beta chain) derives from a study of blood T cell repertoires in COVID-19 (dated by TCRdb to about 2020). Study-wide context: Collaborator samples came from the United States, Italy and Spain and covered acute and convalescent phases of COVID-19. The prospective study material was composed of cDNA or gDNA derived from T cells, B-cell-depleted T cells, or PBMCs. Deeply sampled blood TCRbeta repertoires from subjects exposed to, actively infected with, or recovered from COVID-19 were included in the dataset. The repertoires were released in a freely available public database meant as a resource for research on the immune response to SARS-CoV-2. The samples were drawn from the first 160 participants of the ongoing ImmuneRACE study and from under 1,500 subjects provided by 6 global collaborators. The sample metadata nearly always contained a de-identified subject ID, COVID-19 status, age in years and sex. Where HLA class I and class II types were available, the types were taken from metadata supplied by the sample provider, not from assay-based typing.

The immunoSEQ Assay, a bias-controlled multiplex PCR, was used to amplify TCRbeta CDR3 regions from genomic DNA. As for the original processing: Within the assay, amplification of reference gene primers was used to estimate how many nucleated cells each sample contained. To quantify the absolute abundance of each unique TCRbeta CDR3 rearrangement, sequence reads were collapsed and filtered. For each sample, productive Simpson clonality was calculated as the square root of Simpson's diversity index over productive rearrangements. The table was pulled from immuneACCESS by TCRdb, which kept in-frame rearrangements only. Such tables lose some clones; where checked, under half of the loss comes from unresolved V genes, and the rest has no known cause. The V and J calls and clone size are taken from that table; D and trimming were inferred from the DNA. The table for this sample lists about 160,000 clones; around 74% of them were counted only once. Jointly, the top ten make up 2.8% of the sample.

V sheds 4 bases and J sheds 9 bases, leaving 21 bases between their ends. CDR1 and CDR2 (SQVTM, ANQGSEA) derive from the germline V gene. The CDR3 runs 14 residues from the cysteine to the phenylalanine. Only the CDR3 DNA is retained, 42 bases long and in frame from the first base. As for this clone: There is no known antigen for this receptor. No much larger clonotype is one base removed from it; base qualities were not supplied.

Collaborating institutions collected whole blood in K2EDTA tubes following their own protocols. For TCRbeta analysis, collaborator samples were shipped as frozen whole blood, as isolated PBMCs, or as DNA extracted from either sample type. Results the study describes overall, beyond this receptor: Clinical and demographic metadata were provided uncurated, with the amount varying by source and participant.

The sample comprised peripheral blood. The V and J genes are TRBV29-1 and TRBJ2-5, with TRBD1 tentatively as D gene (7 bases match). The sequence came from a man between 65 and 80 years old with acute or convalescent COVID-19. At the DNA level, the sequence is TGCAGCGTTGGGGGTAGCGGCCCCCAGGGGGCCCAGTACTTC. Its protein product is CSVGGSGPQGAQYF.